The clone carrying this T cell receptor (beta chain) turned up a few times. The data derive from a study of healthy donors' naive CD4 and CD8 T cells. From germline, CDR1 is SQVTM and CDR2 ANQGSEA. The CDR3 runs to 14 residues. Trimming took 7 bases from V and 0 from J; bases not matched to a gene: 6. TCR libraries were built from 400 to 650 ng of total RNA by linear amplification. TCRdb re-derived calls from the reads in MiXCR, one entry per CDR3 protein. The sample has roughly 200,000 distinct CDR3 sequences; 65% to 75% are singletons. Sequenced input: naive CD4+ and CD8+ T cells sorted from blood, pooled from several donors. The TCR was taken from a pool of human donors in good health; the sample pools cells from several healthy donors. The chain is built from TRBV29-1 and TRBJ2-1, with 7 bases identical to TRBD2. Written as DNA, the CDR3 is TGCAGCGCGGTAGGCGGGAGCTCCTACAATGAGCAGTTCTTC. It specifies CSAVGGSSYNEQFF.